This is a list of T cell receptor beta chains from one sample in a study of cytomegalovirus exposure and HLA in healthy donors. Repertoires were generated with immunoSEQ multiplex PCR, while TCRdb's copy carries only in-frame clones and drops some. The sample shows around 160,000 clones, more than 65% of them seen only once. Sequencing used PBMCs. The receptors stem from a man in his late teens or twenties in good health and CMV-seropositive. Each CDR3 is given with its conserved first and last residue. D genes are given only for firm matches. Expanded clones are given a class, and other clones once, few, many or no size at all.

TRBJ1-4 | TRBV5-8 | NA | NA | TGTGCCAGCAGCTTGGACGGGGAAAAACTGTTTTTT | CASSLDGEKLFF
TRBJ2-1 | TRBV7-2 | NA | NA | TGTGCCAGCAGCTTAGCCACAGCATCATTCCATGAGCAGTTCTTC | CASSLATASFHEQFF
TRBJ2-3 | TRBV27 | NA | NA | TGTGCCAGCAGCCTAAACAGACTAGCAGATACGCAGTATTTT | CASSLNRLADTQYF
TRBJ2-1 | TRBV25-1 | NA | TRBD1 | TGTGCCAGCTCGAACCGGGACAGGGAAGTCAATGAGCAGTTCTTC | CASSNRDREVNEQFF
TRBJ1-4 | TRBV5-4 | NA | NA | TGTGCCAGCAGCCATTCGGAGGGTGAAAAACTGTTTTTT | CASSHSEGEKLFF
TRBJ2-7 | TRBV21-1 | NA | NA | TGTGCCAGCAACACTAGCGGGAGGGCCTACGAGCAGTACTTC | CASNTSGRAYEQYF
TRBJ2-1 | TRBV9 | NA | TRBD2 | TGTGCCAGCAGCGTAGGGGCCTTTCATCTTGGGGGGGTCGATGAGCAGTTCTTC | CASSVGAFHLGGVDEQFF
TRBJ1-1 | TRBV5-6 | NA | TRBD1 | TGTGCCAGCAGCGGGACGGGACAGGGGAACACTGAAGCTTTCTTT | CASSGTGQGNTEAFF
TRBJ1-2 | TRBV7-2 | NA | TRBD1 | TGTGCCAGCAGCTTATTCGCTGCAGGGGGCGGGTATGGCTACACCTTC | CASSLFAAGGGYGYTF
TRBJ1-5 | TRBV5-6 | NA | NA | TGTGCCAGCAGCCGGACAGCGAGCAATCAGCCCCAGCATTTT | CASSRTASNQPQHF
TRBJ1-4 | TRBV6-5 | NA | NA | TGTGCCAGCGGGTCAGGCTTCGAAAAACTGTTTTTT | CASGSGFEKLFF
TRBJ2-5 | TRBV7-8 | NA | TRBD2 | TGTGCCAGCAGACAACCCACTAGCGATCAAGAGACCCAGTACTTC | CASRQPTSDQETQYF
TRBJ1-1 | TRBV19 | NA | NA | TGTGCCAGTAGTATAAATCAGGGGTTTGCTTTCTTT | CASSINQGFAFF
TRBJ1-2 | TRBV9 | NA | NA | TGTGCCAGCAGCTTTAGGGGGGGGGTTGATGGCTACACCTTC | CASSFRGGVDGYTF
TRBJ2-7 | TRBV9 | NA | TRBD1 | TGTGCCAGCAGCGGGGGTTTGGAGACAGGGTCCTACGAGCAGTACTTC | CASSGGLETGSYEQYF
TRBJ2-7 | TRBV27 | NA | TRBD2 | TGTGCCAGCAGTATTAGTGGGGGGGCCTACGAGCAGTACTTC | CASSISGGAYEQYF
TRBJ2-5 | TRBV5-1 | NA | NA | TGCGCCAGCAGCTATCAGGGGGGTCCTCAAGAGACCCAGTACTTC | CASSYQGGPQETQYF
TRBJ1-2 | TRBV11-2 | NA | NA | TGTGCCAGCAGCCCATCTCCCACAGCCAAAACCCCCTATGGCTACACCTTC | CASSPSPTAKTPYGYTF
TRBJ1-4 | TRBV28 | NA | NA | TGTGCCAGCAGTTTAGGCGGGGCAACTAATGAAAAACTGTTTTTT | CASSLGGATNEKLFF
TRBJ2-3 | TRBV29-1 | NA | TRBD2 | TGCAGCGTCGGCCAATGGACTAGCGGGATCGGAGGCACAGATACGCAGTATTTT | CSVGQWTSGIGGTDTQYF
TRBJ1-5 | TRBV7-9 | NA | NA | TGTGCCAGCAGCCTAGACGGTTATAGCAATCAGCCCCAGCATTTT | CASSLDGYSNQPQHF
TRBJ1-1 | TRBV19 | NA | TRBD1 | TGTGCCAGTAGTGCCCGGACAGGGGGTCTGAACACTGAAGCTTTCTTT | CASSARTGGLNTEAFF
TRBJ1-4 | TRBV5-1 | NA | NA | TGCGCCAGCAGGATCTCAGGGTCTAATGAAAAACTGTTTTTT | CASRISGSNEKLFF
TRBJ2-1 | TRBV19 | NA | NA | TGTGCCAGTACGGCGGGATTATACAATGAGCAGTTCTTC | CASTAGLYNEQFF
TRBJ1-1 | TRBV29-1 | NA | NA | TGCAGCGTTAACGGACCGGGAGGTAGCACTGAAGCTTTCTTT | CSVNGPGGSTEAFF
TRBJ1-2 | TRBV7-8 | NA | NA | TGTGCCAGCAGCTTAAGGCAGGGCCACTATGGCTACACCTTC | CASSLRQGHYGYTF
TRBJ2-1 | TRBV11-3 | few | NA | TGTGCCAGCAGCCCCTCACCCCGACAGAGCCCAAACAATGAGCAGTTCTTC | CASSPSPRQSPNNEQFF
TRBJ1-3 | TRBV7-3 | NA | NA | TGTGCCAGCAGCTTAGGAGACGGGAACACCATATATTTT | CASSLGDGNTIYF
TRBJ2-2 | TRBV7-6 | NA | TRBD1 | TGTGCCAGCAGCTTAGTGGGTGCGGGCCCCGGGACAGGGGGCCGTGACACCGGGGAGCTGTTTTTT | CASSLVGAGPGTGGRDTGELFF
TRBJ1-1 | TRBV9 | once | NA | TGTGCCAGCAGCGTATCAGGGGACCACACTGAAGCTTTCTTT | CASSVSGDHTEAFF
TRBJ2-5 | TRBV6-8 | NA | NA | TGTGCCAGCAGTTACGGTCTAGTGGGGGCGACACCCTGGGGGACCCAGTACTTC | CASSYGLVGATPWGTQYF
TRBJ2-2 | TRBV19 | NA | TRBD2 | TGTGCCAGTAGTGTGTTAGCGGGGAACACCGGGGAGCTGTTTTTT | CASSVLAGNTGELFF
TRBJ1-2 | TRBV7-2 | NA | NA | TGTGCCAGCAGCGCATTCCGGGAAACTCGGAACTATGGCTACACCTTC | CASSAFRETRNYGYTF
TRBJ1-1 | TRBV2 | NA | NA | TGTGCCAGCAGTGAGGTGCCGGGGTCCGATGAAGCTTTCTTT | CASSEVPGSDEAFF
TRBJ2-2 | TRBV6-6 | NA | NA | TGTGCCAGCAGTTACCGGGACCGCGCGGGGAAAGGGGAGCTGTTTTTT | CASSYRDRAGKGELFF
TRBJ1-1 | TRBV10-3 | NA | TRBD1 | TGTGCCACCAGGGGACAGGAGACGAACACTGAAGCTTTCTTT | CATRGQETNTEAFF
TRBJ2-7 | TRBV6-4 | NA | NA | TGTGCCAGCAGTGACGACGCCTCGGGCGAGCAGTACTTC | CASSDDASGEQYF
TRBJ2-1 | TRBV6-5 | few | NA | TGTGCCAGCAGCTATAAACCCGGTATGGTTAATGAGCAGTTCTTC | CASSYKPGMVNEQFF
TRBJ2-3 | TRBV4-2 | NA | NA | TGTGCCAGCAGCCATCAAGTGGGGGTGGGGGGTGTGGCAGATACGCAGTATTTT | CASSHQVGVGGVADTQYF
TRBJ2-2 | TRBV7-2 | NA | TRBD1 | TGTGCCAGCAGCTTAGGTCCCCGCCGGACAGGGGACACCGGGGAGCTGTTTTTT | CASSLGPRRTGDTGELFF
TRBJ2-1 | TRBV29-1 | NA | TRBD2 | TGCAGCGTTGCGATAGCGGGAGGGCTACTTAATGAGCAGTTCTTC | CSVAIAGGLLNEQFF
TRBJ1-5 | TRBV5-1 | NA | TRBD1 | TGCGCCAGCAGCTTGGACAGGGGGGATCAGCCCCAGCATTTT | CASSLDRGDQPQHF
TRBJ1-3 | TRBV9 | NA | NA | TGTGCCAGCAGCGTCGGGGGGGCTGGAAACACCATATATTTT | CASSVGGAGNTIYF
TRBJ1-4 | TRBV27 | NA | NA | TGTGCCACTCTAATCCGGGGTTCAGAAAAACTGTTTTTT | CATLIRGSEKLFF
TRBJ1-2 | TRBV6-5 | once | NA | TGTGCCAGCAGTTACTCGGGCAGGGGTGATGGCTACACCTTC | CASSYSGRGDGYTF
TRBJ2-3 | TRBV6-1 | NA | NA | TGTGCCAGCAGCCCCGGCCTCCGGACGGGGGATACGCAGTATTTT | CASSPGLRTGDTQYF
TRBJ2-1 | TRBV19 | NA | NA | TGTGCCAGTAGCCGGGGGGCCCGCTCCTACAATGAGCAGTTCTTC | CASSRGARSYNEQFF
TRBJ1-1 | TRBV6-1 | NA | NA | TGTGCCAGCAGTGGACAAGAATACAGCTCGAACACTGAAGCTTTCTTT | CASSGQEYSSNTEAFF
TRBJ1-4 | TRBV29-1 | NA | NA | TGCAGCGTTGAGGGGGACTATGAAAAACTGTTTTTT | CSVEGDYEKLFF
TRBJ2-7 | TRBV10-2 | NA | TRBD2 | TGCGCCAGCAGTGGATTAGCGGGAGAACTCTCCTACGAGCAGTACTTC | CASSGLAGELSYEQYF
TRBJ2-5 | TRBV28 | NA | NA | TGTGCCAGCAGTCCATATGGACAGCAGCAAGAGACCCAGTACTTC | CASSPYGQQQETQYF
TRBJ2-3 | TRBV27 | NA | TRBD2 | TGTGCCAGCAGCAGTCGCCTAGCGGGAGGGGCAGATACGCAGTATTTT | CASSSRLAGGADTQYF